This T cell receptor (beta chain) was captured in a study of cytomegalovirus exposure and HLA in healthy donors. This CDR3 has 16 residues. Per germline, CDR1 PRHDT and CDR2 FYEKMQ (reference sequence). V lost 0 bases and J 2 bases, leaving 8 bases between the germline ends. Donors were drawn from the approximately 110-subject validation cohort, separate from the 666-subject first cohort. Sequencing used immunoSEQ multiplex PCR; TCRdb keeps in-frame clones, though not all of them. The sample records 100,000 to 150,000 clones, about 87% being singletons. The V call is TRBV13, the J call TRBJ2-6; weak D call: TRBD1 (5 bases). The sample was PBMCs. The source of this sequence is a young woman in good health and CMV-seronegative. CDR3 DNA: TGTGCCAGCAGCTTAGGGGAAGGGGCTGGGGCCAACGTCCTGACTTTC. It codes for CASSLGEGAGANVLTF. The entire variable domain, with the rest obtained from reference TRBV13 and TRBJ2-6, is as follows: AAGVIQSPRHLIKEKRETATLKCYPIPRHDTVYWYQQGPGQDPQFLISFYEKMQSDKGSIPDRFSAQQFSDYHSELNMSSLELGDSALYFCASSLGEGAGANVLTFGAGSRLTVL.